The clone carrying this T cell receptor beta chain showed up just a few times. This sample is drawn from a study of blood T cell repertoires in COVID-19. As for the study in general: Sources were T cells, B-cell-depleted T cells, or PBMCs; the material itself was cDNA or gDNA.

CDR1 SNHLY and CDR2 FYNNEI come from the germline V gene. This CDR3 has 15 residues. Trimming left V 3 bases short and J 7 bases short, with 18 bases between. In the original processing: Reference gene primer amplification gave nucleated cell count estimates. The data were produced by immunoSEQ multiplex PCR, yet TCRdb's version contains in-frame clones alone and is incomplete. That table furnishes V, J and clone size, whereas the DNA furnished D and trimming. The sample lists approximately 180,000 clones; over 75% were seen once. This TCR came from a man in his fifties with acute or convalescent COVID-19. Material for sequencing was peripheral blood. The gene calls are TRBV2 and TRBJ1-2; D ambiguous. The CDR3 reads CASSERSHVISGYTF. The CDR3 bases are TGTGCCAGCAGTGAGAGGAGTCACGTTATCAGTGGCTACACCTTC.